Following are 12 T cell receptor beta chains from one sample sequenced in a study of shared clonotypes between healthy human individuals. Libraries were prepared by immunoSEQ multiplex PCR; TCRdb keeps only in-frame clonotypes and omits some of them. Among about 500,000 clones listed, around 77% were seen once. Sequencing was done on a sample of PBMCs. Receptor source: a woman in her thirties or forties in good health. Some clones in this sample may be carry-over from other donors' samples.

A remark on this clone: One end of the junction varies from germline; a read error may be responsible. The chain couples TRBV25-1 to TRBJ2-5; TRBD2 might be the D (7 bases). The CDR3 has 16 amino acids. Germline assignment: CDR1 MGHDK and CDR2 SYGVNS. The CDR3 DNA reads as TGCGCCAGCAGTGAATTTGGTCAGGGGAGGGGAGAGACCCAGTACTTC. It codes for CASSEFGQGRGETQYF.

The chain recombines TRBV5-4 with TRBJ1-3, with 7 nucleotides matching TRBD1. After removal of 4 bases from V and 3 bases from J, the junction contained 7 bases not matched to a gene. The CDR3 covers 15 residues. The germline V gene encodes CDR1 SGHNT and CDR2 YYREEE (reference sequence). The CDR3 DNA is TGTGCCAGCAGCATGACAGGGAGTGGTGGAAACACCATATATTTT. Amino acid sequence: CASSMTGSGGNTIYF.

Regarding this clone: It differs at one base from a far larger clone, so likely a read error. This sequence joins TRBV7-9 and TRBJ2-2, with D perhaps matching TRBD1 or TRBD2 (5 bases each). Germline CDR1 and CDR2: SEHNR and FQNEAQ (reference sequence). The CDR3 runs 15 residues. CDR3 nucleotides: TGTGCCAGCAGCGTGGGGCCAGGAGACACCGGGGAGCTGCTTTTT. It specifies CASSVGPGDTGELLF. Drawing the rest from reference TRBV7-9 and TRBJ2-2, the complete variable domain is DTGVSQNPRHKITKRGQNVTFRCDPISEHNRLYWYRQTLGQGPEFLTYFQNEAQLEKSRLLSDRFSAERPKGSFSTLEIQRTEQGDSAMYLCASSVGPGDTGELLFGEGSRLTVL.

This clone was picked up many times. Other DNA sequences in the sample encode the same CDR3. CDR3 region: CASSQGQDYSYEQYF. The CDR3 DNA reads as TGTGCCAGCAGCCAAGGTCAGGACTATTCCTACGAGCAGTACTTC. The rearrangement joins TRBV4-2 to TRBJ2-5, with TRBD2 as a possible D gene (6 bases). The J call may be mistaken, given a closer DNA end match to TRBJ2-7. This CDR3 has 15 residues. Germline V gene sequence: CDR1 LGHNA, CDR2 YNFKEQ.

This chain connects TRBV6-4 to TRBJ2-2; no firm D call. CDR3 length equals 15 residues. Per germline, CDR1 MRHNA and CDR2 SNTAGT. Trimming took off 3 bases at V and 3 bases at J, with 11 bases between the two ends. CDR3 loop: CASSEEGGDTGELFF. The CDR3 region has the DNA TGTGCCAGCAGTGAAGAAGGTGGCGACACCGGGGAGCTGTTTTTT.

The genes are TRBV5-4 and TRBJ2-7; the match to TRBD1 covers 8 bases. The V gene's germline CDR1 is SGHNT and CDR2 YYREEE (reference sequence). J gave up 2 bases and V 5 bases, and 6 bases lay outside the gene matches. The CDR3 is 14 amino acids. CDR3 protein: CASSFGQGTYEQYF. CDR3 DNA sequence: TGTGCCAGCAGTTTCGGACAGGGCACCTACGAGCAGTACTTC.

The sample holds one count of this clone. Different DNA sequences within this sample yield the same CDR3. This rearrangement joins TRBV4-3 to TRBJ2-1; TRBD2 aligns across 11 bases. Per the germline V gene, CDR1 is LGHNA and CDR2 is YSLEER. J lost 9 bases, V lost 0 bases, and 4 bases had no gene match. CDR3 length: 15 residues. CDR3 DNA sequence: TGCGCCAGCAGCCAAGAACTAGCGGGAGTAGGTGAGCAGTTCTTC. Translated: CASSQELAGVGEQFF.

With regard to this clone: Other DNA sequences in the sample encode the same CDR3. The genes are TRBV9 and TRBJ2-7; 13 bases are a match to TRBD2. V was pared by 2 bases and J by 3 bases, with 2 bases of the junction left unmatched. The CDR3 consists of 15 residues. CDR1 SGDLS and CDR2 YYNGEE come from the germline V gene. The DNA for the CDR3 is TGTGCCAGCAGCGTGGGGACTAGCGGGATCTACGAGCAGTACTTC. It specifies CASSVGTSGIYEQYF.

This clone was seen just once. The rearrangement joins TRBV25-1 to TRBJ1-6; D possibly corresponds to TRBD1 (6 bases). Germline CDR1 reads MGHDK; CDR2 reads SYGVNS. The CDR3 has 15 residues. V was pared by 0 bases and J by 5 bases, with 8 bases between. The CDR3 DNA follows: TGTGCCAGCAGTGAATATCAGGGGAATAATTCACCCCTCCACTTT. Translated: CASSEYQGNNSPLHF.

A note on this clone: Within the sample, other DNA sequences also encode this same CDR3. The V gene is TRBV14, the J gene TRBJ2-3, with 8 positions matching TRBD2. V shed 4 bases and J 6 bases; nucleotides not matched to a gene: 12. CDR3 length: 16 amino acids. Germline values: CDR1 SGHDN, CDR2 FVKESK. The CDR3 sequence is CASSRLAGSIGDTQYF. For the CDR3, the DNA is TGTGCCAGCAGCCGGTTAGCGGGATCTATAGGGGATACGCAGTATTTT.

This clone has only a few counts. This sequence joins TRBV28 and TRBJ2-3; 11 bases align to TRBD2. V shed 1 base and J 4 bases; nucleotides not matched to a gene: 4. The CDR3 loop spans 16 amino acids. CDR1 MDHEN and CDR2 SYDVKM come from the germline V gene. DNA of the CDR3: TGTGCCAGCAGTTTATTTGTACTAGCGGGAGCAGATACGCAGTATTTT. Translated: CASSLFVLAGADTQYF. Variable domain in full (rest from reference TRBV28 and TRBJ2-3): DVKVTQSSRYLVKRTGEKVFLECVQDMDHENMFWYRQDPGLGLRLIYFSYDVKMKEKGDIPEGYSVSREKKERFSLILESASTNQTSMYLCASSLFVLAGADTQYFGPGTRLTVL.

V and J are TRBV18 and TRBJ2-7; D might be TRBD2 (5 bases). CDR1 is KGHSH, CDR2 LQKENI, per germline. With 2 bases removed from V and 5 bases from J, the gap between germline ends came to 10 bases. This CDR3 region has 13 residues. The CDR3 region is CASSPALAHEQYF. For the CDR3, the DNA is TGTGCCAGCTCACCAGCCCTAGCCCACGAGCAGTACTTC.